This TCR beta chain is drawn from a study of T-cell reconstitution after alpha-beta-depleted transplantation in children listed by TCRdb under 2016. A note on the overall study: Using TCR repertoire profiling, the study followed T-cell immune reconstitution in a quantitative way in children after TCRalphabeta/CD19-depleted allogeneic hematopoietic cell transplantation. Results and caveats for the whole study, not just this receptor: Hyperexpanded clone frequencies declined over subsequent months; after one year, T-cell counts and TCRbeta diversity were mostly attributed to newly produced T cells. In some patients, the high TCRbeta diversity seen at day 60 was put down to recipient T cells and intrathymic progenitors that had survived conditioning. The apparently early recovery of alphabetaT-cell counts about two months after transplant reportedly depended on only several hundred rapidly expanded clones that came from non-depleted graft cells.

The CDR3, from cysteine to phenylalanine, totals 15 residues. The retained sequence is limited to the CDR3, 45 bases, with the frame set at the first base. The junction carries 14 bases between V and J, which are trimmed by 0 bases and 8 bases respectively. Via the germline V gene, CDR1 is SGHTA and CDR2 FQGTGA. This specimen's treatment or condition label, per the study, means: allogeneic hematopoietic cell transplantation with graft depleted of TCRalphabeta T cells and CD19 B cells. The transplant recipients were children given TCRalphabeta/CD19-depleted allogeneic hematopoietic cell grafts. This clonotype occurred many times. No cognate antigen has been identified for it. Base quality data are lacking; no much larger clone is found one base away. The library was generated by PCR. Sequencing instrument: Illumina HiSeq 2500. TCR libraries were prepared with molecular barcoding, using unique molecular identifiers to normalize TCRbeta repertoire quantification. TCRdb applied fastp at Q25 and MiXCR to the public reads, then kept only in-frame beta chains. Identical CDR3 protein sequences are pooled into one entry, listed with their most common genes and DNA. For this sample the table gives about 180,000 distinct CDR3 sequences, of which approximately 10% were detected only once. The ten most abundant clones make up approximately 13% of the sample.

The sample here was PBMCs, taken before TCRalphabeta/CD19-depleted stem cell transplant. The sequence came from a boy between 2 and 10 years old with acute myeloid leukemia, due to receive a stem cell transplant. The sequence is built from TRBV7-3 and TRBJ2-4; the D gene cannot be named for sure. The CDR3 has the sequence CASSLTNGLKDIQYF. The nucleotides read TGTGCCAGCAGCTTAACAAACGGGCTAAAGGACATTCAGTACTTC.